The TCR beta chain described here comes from a study of human T cells and chemical hapten exposure. MiXCR, run by TCRdb on the RACE reads, gives a single entry per CDR3 protein. The profile covers some 180,000 distinct CDR3 sequences, with under 25% appearing a single time and 2.5% taken by the ten largest. The CDR3 is 14 amino acids. From germline, CDR1 is DFQATT and CDR2 SNEGSKA (reference sequence). V was clipped by 4 bases and J by 5 bases, with 15 bases between them. Time point noted: patch test 3, about 24 weeks after DPC sensitization. As for treatment: therapeutic diphenylcyclopropenone sensitization with weekly scalp DPC.

This clonotype was obtained from a woman aged 40 to 49 with alopecia areata. Some clones in this sample may be carry-over from other donors' samples. This chain joins TRBV20-1 and TRBJ2-1; TRBD2 is a possible D gene (5 bases). Sample: whole blood, taken in connection with sensitization to the hapten diphenylcyclopropenone (DPC). The CDR3, as DNA: TGCAGTGCTATACCGGGATGGTCAAACAATGAGCAGTTCTTC. Encoded protein: CSAIPGWSNNEQFF.